This section outlines one TCR beta chain sequence together with its context. Its cognate antigen is unknown. The sample belongs to a study of CD8 T cells in Susac syndrome. Roughly 0.45 to 1 ug RNA was reverse transcribed with random hexamers. The CDR3 of TCR beta was amplified by immunoSEQ multiplex PCR across 54 Vbeta and 13 Jbeta. TCRdb reprocessed the immunoSEQ multiplex PCR reads with MiXCR, giving one entry per CDR3 protein. The data hold some 150,000 distinct CDR3 sequences, with just under 95% observed a single time. Study observations and caveats: The authors found no clonal expansion in Susac syndrome CD4+ T cell repertoires.

Sequencing of TCR beta was performed on blood CD8+ and CD4+ T cells. Sequenced: CD4+ T cells from PBMCs. This sequence was found in a human donor with Susac syndrome.

The CDR3 DNA is TGTGCCAGCAGTGTGGGCGGGGTAACGGTCTACGGGGAGCTGTTTTTT. Amino acids: CASSVGGVTVYGELFF. The chain recombines TRBV2 with TRBJ2-2; D perhaps matches TRBD2 (6 bases). Per the germline V gene, CDR1 is SNHLY and CDR2 is FYNNEI. The CDR3 spans 16 residues. The ends were cut back, 4 bases at V and 7 bases at J, with 19 bases in the middle.